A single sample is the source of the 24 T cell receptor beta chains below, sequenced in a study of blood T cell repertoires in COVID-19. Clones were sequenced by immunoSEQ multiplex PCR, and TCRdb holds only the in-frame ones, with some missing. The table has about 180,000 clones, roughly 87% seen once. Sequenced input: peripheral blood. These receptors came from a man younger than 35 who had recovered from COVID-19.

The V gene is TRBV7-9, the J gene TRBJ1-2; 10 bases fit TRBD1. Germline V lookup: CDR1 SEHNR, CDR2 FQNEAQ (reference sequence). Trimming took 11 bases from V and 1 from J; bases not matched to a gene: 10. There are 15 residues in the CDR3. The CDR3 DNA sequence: TGTGCCTGTGGGGGACAGGGGTTGTATAACTATGGCTACACCTTC. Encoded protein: CACGGQGLYNYGYTF.

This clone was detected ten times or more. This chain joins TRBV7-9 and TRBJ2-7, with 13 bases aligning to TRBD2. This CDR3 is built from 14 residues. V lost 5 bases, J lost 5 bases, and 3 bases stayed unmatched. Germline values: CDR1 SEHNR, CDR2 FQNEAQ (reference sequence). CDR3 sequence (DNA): TGTGCCAGCAGCGGTACTAGCGGGAGGGACGAGCAGTACTTC. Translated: CASSGTSGRDEQYF.

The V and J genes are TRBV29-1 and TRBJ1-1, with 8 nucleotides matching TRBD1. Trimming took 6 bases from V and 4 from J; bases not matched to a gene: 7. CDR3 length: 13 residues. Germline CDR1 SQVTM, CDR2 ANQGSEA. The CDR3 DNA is TGCAGCGTCCGAGGACAGGGCCCCACTGAAGCTTTCTTT. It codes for CSVRGQGPTEAFF.

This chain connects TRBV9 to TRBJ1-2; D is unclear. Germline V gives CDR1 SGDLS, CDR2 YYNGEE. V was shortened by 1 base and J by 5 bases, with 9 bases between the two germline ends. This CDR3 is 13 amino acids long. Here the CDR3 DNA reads TGTGCCAGCAGCGTAACCGCCAGATATGGCTACACCTTC. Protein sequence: CASSVTARYGYTF.

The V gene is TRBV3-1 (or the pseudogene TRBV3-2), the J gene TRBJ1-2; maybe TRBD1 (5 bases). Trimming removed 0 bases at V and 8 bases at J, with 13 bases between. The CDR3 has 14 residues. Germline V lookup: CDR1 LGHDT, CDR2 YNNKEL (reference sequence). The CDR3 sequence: CASSQDTGLRGYTF. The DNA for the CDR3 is TGTGCCAGCAGCCAAGATACAGGTCTGCGGGGCTACACCTTC.

CDR3 DNA sequence: TGTGCCAGCAGCCCGGCAACAGGGGAAGAGACCCAGTACTTC. This encodes CASSPATGEETQYF. This chain joins TRBV5-4 and TRBJ2-5; 7 bases line up with TRBD1. V lost 4 bases and J lost 3; bases outside the gene matches: 6. The CDR3 has 14 amino acids. Per the germline V gene, CDR1 is SGHNT and CDR2 is YYREEE (reference sequence).

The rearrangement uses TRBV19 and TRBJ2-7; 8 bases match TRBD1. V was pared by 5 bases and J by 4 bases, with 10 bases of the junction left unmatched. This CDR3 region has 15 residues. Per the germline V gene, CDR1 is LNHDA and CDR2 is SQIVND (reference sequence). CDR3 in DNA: TGTGCCAGTAGTTCTACCGGGACAGGTATTTACGAGCAGTACTTC. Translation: CASSSTGTGIYEQYF.

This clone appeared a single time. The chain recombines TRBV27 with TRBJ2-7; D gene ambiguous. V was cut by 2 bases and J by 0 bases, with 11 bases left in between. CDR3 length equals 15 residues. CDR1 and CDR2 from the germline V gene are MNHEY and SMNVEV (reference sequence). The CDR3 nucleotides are TGTGCCAGCAGTTTAAGCTCACCGGGCTCCTACGAGCAGTACTTC. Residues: CASSLSSPGSYEQYF.

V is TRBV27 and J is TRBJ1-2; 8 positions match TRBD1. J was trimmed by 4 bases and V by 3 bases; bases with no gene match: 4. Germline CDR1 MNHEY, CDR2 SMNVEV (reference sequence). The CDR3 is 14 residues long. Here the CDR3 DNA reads TGTGCCAGCAGTTTTGGGGGACAGGTCTATGGCTACACCTTC. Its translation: CASSFGGQVYGYTF.

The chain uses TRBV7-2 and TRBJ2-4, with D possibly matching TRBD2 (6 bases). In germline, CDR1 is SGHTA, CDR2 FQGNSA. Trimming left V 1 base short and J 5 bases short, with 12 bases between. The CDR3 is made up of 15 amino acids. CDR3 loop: CASSLGGARENIQYF. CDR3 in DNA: TGTGCCAGCAGCTTAGGCGGGGCCAGAGAAAACATTCAGTACTTC.

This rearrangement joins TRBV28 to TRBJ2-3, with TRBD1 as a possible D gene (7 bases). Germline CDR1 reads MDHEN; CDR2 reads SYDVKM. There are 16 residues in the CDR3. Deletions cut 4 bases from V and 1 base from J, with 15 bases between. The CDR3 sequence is CASSYGQAGRTDTQYF. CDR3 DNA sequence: TGTGCCAGCAGTTATGGACAGGCGGGGCGCACAGATACGCAGTATTTT. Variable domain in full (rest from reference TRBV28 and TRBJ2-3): DVKVTQSSRYLVKRTGEKVFLECVQDMDHENMFWYRQDPGLGLRLIYFSYDVKMKEKGDIPEGYSVSREKKERFSLILESASTNQTSMYLCASSYGQAGRTDTQYFGPGTRLTVL.

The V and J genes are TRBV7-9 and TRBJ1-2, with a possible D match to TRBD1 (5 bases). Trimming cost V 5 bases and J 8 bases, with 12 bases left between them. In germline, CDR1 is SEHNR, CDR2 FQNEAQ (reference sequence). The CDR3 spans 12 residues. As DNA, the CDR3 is TGTGCCAGCAGCGCAGACAGTGGAGGCTACACCTTC. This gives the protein CASSADSGGYTF.

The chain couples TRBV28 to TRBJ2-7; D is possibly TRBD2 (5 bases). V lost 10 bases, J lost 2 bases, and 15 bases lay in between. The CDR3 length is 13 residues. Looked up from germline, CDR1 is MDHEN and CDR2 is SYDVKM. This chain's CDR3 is CATNPGSAYEQYF. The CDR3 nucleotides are TGTGCCACCAATCCGGGAAGCGCCTACGAGCAGTACTTC.

The CDR3 sequence is CASSSSGRAVNEQFF. Here the CDR3 DNA reads TGTGCCAGCAGCAGTAGCGGGAGGGCGGTCAATGAGCAGTTCTTC. The chain uses TRBV28 and TRBJ2-1, with 11 bases matching TRBD2. J was trimmed by 6 bases and V by 6 bases; bases with no gene match: 7. The CDR3 length is 15 residues. Germline CDR1 MDHEN, CDR2 SYDVKM. The variable domain in full, with the rest retrieved from reference TRBV28 and TRBJ2-1, is DVKVTQSSRYLVKRTGEKVFLECVQDMDHENMFWYRQDPGLGLRLIYFSYDVKMKEKGDIPEGYSVSREKKERFSLILESASTNQTSMYLCASSSSGRAVNEQFFGPGTRLTVL.

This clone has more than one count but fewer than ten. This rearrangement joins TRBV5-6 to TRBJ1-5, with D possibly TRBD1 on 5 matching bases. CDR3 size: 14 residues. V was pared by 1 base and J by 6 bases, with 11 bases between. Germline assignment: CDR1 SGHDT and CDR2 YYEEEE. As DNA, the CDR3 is TGTGCCAGCAGCTTGAGGGGTCGGGTTCAGCCCCAGCATTTT. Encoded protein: CASSLRGRVQPQHF. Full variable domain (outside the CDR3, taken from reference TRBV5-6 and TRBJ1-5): DAGVTQSPTHLIKTRGQQVTLRCSPKSGHDTVSWYQQALGQGPQFIFQYYEEEERQRGNFPDRFSGHQFPNYSSELNVNALLLGDSALYLCASSLRGRVQPQHFGDGTRLSIL.

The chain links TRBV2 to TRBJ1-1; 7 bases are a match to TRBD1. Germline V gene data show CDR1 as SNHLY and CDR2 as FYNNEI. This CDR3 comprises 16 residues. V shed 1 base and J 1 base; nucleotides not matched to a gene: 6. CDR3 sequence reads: CASSEELQGGNTEAFF. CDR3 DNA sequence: TGTGCCAGCAGTGAAGAGCTGCAGGGGGGGAACACTGAAGCTTTCTTT.

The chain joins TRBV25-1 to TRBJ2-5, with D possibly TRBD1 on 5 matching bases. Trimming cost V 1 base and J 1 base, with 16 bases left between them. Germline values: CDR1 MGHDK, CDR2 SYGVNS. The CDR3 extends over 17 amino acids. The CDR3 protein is CASSESGHLDGQETQYF. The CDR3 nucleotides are TGTGCCAGCAGTGAATCCGGACACCTCGACGGCCAAGAGACCCAGTACTTC.

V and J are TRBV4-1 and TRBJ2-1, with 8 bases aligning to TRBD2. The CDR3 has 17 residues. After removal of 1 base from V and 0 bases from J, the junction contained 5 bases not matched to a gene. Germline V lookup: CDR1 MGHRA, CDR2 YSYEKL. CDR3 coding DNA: TGCGCCAGCAGCCAAGTTGTTAGCGGGATCTCCTACAATGAGCAGTTCTTC. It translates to CASSQVVSGISYNEQFF.

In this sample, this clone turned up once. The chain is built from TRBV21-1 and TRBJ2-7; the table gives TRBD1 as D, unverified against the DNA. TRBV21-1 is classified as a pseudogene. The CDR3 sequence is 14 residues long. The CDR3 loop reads CASRRDRVVNEQYF. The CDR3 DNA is TGTGCCAGCCGGCGGGACAGGGTTGTAAACGAGCAGTACTTC.

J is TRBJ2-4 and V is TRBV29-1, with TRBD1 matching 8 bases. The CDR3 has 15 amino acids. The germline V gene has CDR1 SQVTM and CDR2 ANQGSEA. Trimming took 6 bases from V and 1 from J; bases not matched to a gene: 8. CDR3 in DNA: TGCAGCGTGCTCGGGACAGGCTTTGCCAAAAACATTCAGTACTTC. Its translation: CSVLGTGFAKNIQYF.

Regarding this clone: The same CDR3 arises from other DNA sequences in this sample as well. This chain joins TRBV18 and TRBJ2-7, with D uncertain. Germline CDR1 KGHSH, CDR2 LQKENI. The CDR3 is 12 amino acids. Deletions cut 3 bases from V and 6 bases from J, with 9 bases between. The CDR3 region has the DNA TGTGCCAGCTCACCGGGCAGATCCGAGCAGTACTTC. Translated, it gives CASSPGRSEQYF.

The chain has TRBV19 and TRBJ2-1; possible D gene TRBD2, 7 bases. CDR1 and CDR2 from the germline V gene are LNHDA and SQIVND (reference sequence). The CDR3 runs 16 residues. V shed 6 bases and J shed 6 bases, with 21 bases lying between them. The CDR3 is CASRDGGGAVGNEQFF. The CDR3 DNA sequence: TGTGCCAGTAGAGACGGAGGGGGGGCCGTCGGCAATGAGCAGTTCTTC.

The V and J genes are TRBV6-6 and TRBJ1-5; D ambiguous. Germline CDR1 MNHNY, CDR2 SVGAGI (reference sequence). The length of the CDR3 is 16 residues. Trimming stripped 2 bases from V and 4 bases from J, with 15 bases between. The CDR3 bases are TGTGCCAGCAGTTACCCCGTTCGCAGTCGAAATCAGCCCCAGCATTTT. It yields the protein CASSYPVRSRNQPQHF.

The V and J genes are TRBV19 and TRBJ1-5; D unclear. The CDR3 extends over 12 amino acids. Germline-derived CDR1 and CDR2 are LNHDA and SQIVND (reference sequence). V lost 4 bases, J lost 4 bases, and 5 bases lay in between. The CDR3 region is CASSRRNQPQHF. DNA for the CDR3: TGTGCCAGTAGTAGGCGGAATCAGCCCCAGCATTTT.